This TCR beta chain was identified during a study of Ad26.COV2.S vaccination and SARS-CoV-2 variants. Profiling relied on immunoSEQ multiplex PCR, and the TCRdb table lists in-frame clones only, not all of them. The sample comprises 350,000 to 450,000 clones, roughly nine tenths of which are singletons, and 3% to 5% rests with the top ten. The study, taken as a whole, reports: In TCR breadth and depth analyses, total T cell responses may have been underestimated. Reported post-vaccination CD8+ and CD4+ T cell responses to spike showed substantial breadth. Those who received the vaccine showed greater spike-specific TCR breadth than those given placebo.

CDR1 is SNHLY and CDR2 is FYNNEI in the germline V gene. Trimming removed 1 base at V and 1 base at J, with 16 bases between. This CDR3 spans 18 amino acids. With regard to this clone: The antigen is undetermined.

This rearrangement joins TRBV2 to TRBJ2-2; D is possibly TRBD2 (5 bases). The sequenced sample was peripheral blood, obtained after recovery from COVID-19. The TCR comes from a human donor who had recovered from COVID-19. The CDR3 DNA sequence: TGTGCCAGCAGTGAAGGGAGGTTGGGCCCTAGGAACACCGGGGAGCTGTTTTTT. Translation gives CASSEGRLGPRNTGELFF.